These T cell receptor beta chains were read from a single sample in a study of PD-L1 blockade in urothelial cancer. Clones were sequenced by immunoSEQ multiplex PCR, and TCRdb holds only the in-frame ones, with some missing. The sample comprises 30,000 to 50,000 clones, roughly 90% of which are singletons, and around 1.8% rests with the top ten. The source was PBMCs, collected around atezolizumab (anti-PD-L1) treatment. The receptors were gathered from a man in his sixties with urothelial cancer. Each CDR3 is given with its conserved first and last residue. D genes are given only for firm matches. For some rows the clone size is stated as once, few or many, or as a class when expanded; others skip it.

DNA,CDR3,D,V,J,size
TGTGCCAGCAGCTCCGTGACAGGGAGCACAGATACGCAGTATTTT,CASSSVTGSTDTQYF,TRBD1,TRBV7-9,TRBJ2-3,-
TGTGCCAGCAGGGGTAGGGACAGTCACTGCTCCTACGAGCAGTACTTC,CASRGRDSHCSYEQYF,TRBD1,TRBV11-3,TRBJ2-7,-
TGTGCCAGCAGCTTGGTCACAGACTACGAGCAGTACTTC,CASSLVTDYEQYF,-,TRBV5-5,TRBJ2-7,-
TGTGCCAGCAGCTTACCCACGCCGGGGGGGACCCAGTACTTC,CASSLPTPGGTQYF,TRBD2,TRBV11-1,TRBJ2-5,-
TGTGCCAGCAGTTACGCACAGGGTTGGGAAGCTTTCTTT,CASSYAQGWEAFF,-,TRBV6-5,TRBJ1-1,-
TGTGCCAGCGGCCCTAGGGGAAATCGTGGCTACACCTTC,CASGPRGNRGYTF,-,TRBV28,TRBJ1-2,-
TGTGCCAGCAGCGCGCCCCCCGGGACAGCTACCACAGATACGCAGTATTTT,CASSAPPGTATTDTQYF,TRBD1,TRBV9,TRBJ2-3,-
TGTGCCAGCAGTTTAACGACAGCTAGCACAGATACGCAGTATTTT,CASSLTTASTDTQYF,-,TRBV27,TRBJ2-3,-
TGTGCCAGCAGTGGACTAGCGGGGGGGGCCTTAGCCAAAAACATTCAGTACTTC,CASSGLAGGALAKNIQYF,TRBD2,TRBV2,TRBJ2-4,-
TGCGCCAGCAGCCAACACGCGGGACTAGCGGGAGTCGATGAGCAGTTCTTC,CASSQHAGLAGVDEQFF,TRBD2,TRBV4-1,TRBJ2-1,-
TGTGCCAGCTCACCCCCGGGGACAGGGGACTACGAGCAGTACTTC,CASSPPGTGDYEQYF,TRBD1,TRBV18,TRBJ2-7,-
TGTGCCAGCAGTTTATCCCACTCATCTGATACGCAGTATTTT,CASSLSHSSDTQYF,-,TRBV27,TRBJ2-3,-
TGTGCCAGTAGGAACGGGAGAAGCTCCTACAATGAGCAGTTCTTC,CASRNGRSSYNEQFF,-,TRBV19,TRBJ2-1,-
TGTGCCAGCCGCGAAACGGTCGCTAGCGGAAACAATGAGCAGTTCTTC,CASRETVASGNNEQFF,TRBD2,TRBV19,TRBJ2-1,-
TGCGCCAGCGGATCCCCTCGCGGACAGGGGGCAGTAAGCTACACCTTC,CASGSPRGQGAVSYTF,TRBD1,TRBV5-1,TRBJ1-2,-
TGTGCCAGTAGTAAGGATCAAGAGAGGGTCAAAAACATTCAGTACTTC,CASSKDQERVKNIQYF,-,TRBV19,TRBJ2-4,-
TGTGCCAGCAGACCGACAGGGGGAAGGGGCTACACCTTC,CASRPTGGRGYTF,TRBD1,TRBV5-5,TRBJ1-2,-
TGTGCCAGCAGGGGACAGGTTAATGCCGGGGAGCTGTTTTTT,CASRGQVNAGELFF,TRBD1,TRBV6-1,TRBJ2-2,few
TGTGCCAGCAGGAGACGACTATCGGATAGAGCGCGGCAGTACTTC,CASRRRLSDRARQYF,-,TRBV2,TRBJ2-7,-
TGTGCCACCACCCACAGAGTCGAGACCCAGTACTTC,CATTHRVETQYF,-,TRBV5-8,TRBJ2-5,-
TGTGCCAGCTCAATGAGACAGGGGGCCACCTACAATGAGCAGTTCTTC,CASSMRQGATYNEQFF,TRBD1,TRBV18,TRBJ2-1,-
TGTGCCAGCATCGAGGTCAATACCTACGAGCAGTACTTC,CASIEVNTYEQYF,-,TRBV6-5,TRBJ2-7,-
TGCGCCAGCAGCTTGGCGGGAAGCGGGACCATACTCGAGCAGTACTTC,CASSLAGSGTILEQYF,TRBD2,TRBV5-1,TRBJ2-7,-
TGTGCCAGCAGCCCCCAGGGTTTTGGTGAAAAACTGTTTTTT,CASSPQGFGEKLFF,-,TRBV11-2,TRBJ1-4,-
TGTGCCAGCAGCTCCACAGGGGCCTTCTCCTACGAGCAGTACTTC,CASSSTGAFSYEQYF,TRBD1,TRBV7-8,TRBJ2-7,few
TGTGCCAGCAGCATGACTAGCGGGTCCGGCATGGGAGAGACCCAGTACTTC,CASSMTSGSGMGETQYF,TRBD2,TRBV9,TRBJ2-5,-
TGCAGCGTTGCATCGAGGGTAGGAGAAAAACTGTTTTTT,CSVASRVGEKLFF,-,TRBV29-1,TRBJ1-4,-
TGTGCCAGCAGCGTAGACAGGGCCTCACCCCTCCACTTT,CASSVDRASPLHF,TRBD1,TRBV11-2,TRBJ1-6,-
TGTGCCAGCAGTTTAGGAGGTAGCGGGAGTGGGTCAGATACGCAGTATTTT,CASSLGGSGSGSDTQYF,TRBD2,TRBV27,TRBJ2-3,-
TGTGCCAGCAGTACCGGAAGAGGGGAGCAGTACTTC,CASSTGRGEQYF,-,TRBV6-5,TRBJ2-7,-
TGCGCCAGCAGCTTGGCAGAATACGAGCAGTACTTC,CASSLAEYEQYF,-,TRBV5-1,TRBJ2-7,-
TGTGCCTCCCGGGACAACGAACGGTTTGGTAATTCACCCCTCCACTTT,CASRDNERFGNSPLHF,-,TRBV10-3,TRBJ1-6,-
TGTGCCAGCTCACAGGGACAGGGGATATACGAGCAGTACTTC,CASSQGQGIYEQYF,TRBD1,TRBV18,TRBJ2-7,-
TGTGCCAGCAGTGTTTACCCCAGGGATACGCAGTATTTT,CASSVYPRDTQYF,-,TRBV28,TRBJ2-3,-
TGTGCCAGCAGTTTAGCACAGGTTCTCGGGGAGCAGTACTTC,CASSLAQVLGEQYF,-,TRBV28,TRBJ2-7,-
TGCGCCAGCAGCTTTTCCGCTAGTCGCACAGATACGCAGTATTTT,CASSFSASRTDTQYF,-,TRBV5-1,TRBJ2-3,-
TGTGCCAGCAGCCCGCAAATGGGAGTAGAGACCCAGTACTTC,CASSPQMGVETQYF,-,TRBV7-2,TRBJ2-5,few
TGTGCCAGCAGCCCAGCGGACACCGGGGAGCTGTTTTTT,CASSPADTGELFF,-,TRBV9,TRBJ2-2,-
TGTGCCAGCAGCTTAATTACAGGGCTGTACGAGCAGTACTTC,CASSLITGLYEQYF,-,TRBV11-3,TRBJ2-7,few
TGTGCCAGCAGCTTGGACAGTAATTCACCCCTCCACTTT,CASSLDSNSPLHF,-,TRBV5-4,TRBJ1-6,-
TGTGCCAGCAGCCTTTACGCGGGGCAGGGGGCTCAGGAGACCCAGTACTTC,CASSLYAGQGAQETQYF,TRBD1,TRBV13,TRBJ2-5,-
TGTGCCAGCTCCGGGACTAGCGGGGCATACGAGCAGTACTTC,CASSGTSGAYEQYF,TRBD2,TRBV4-2,TRBJ2-7,-
TGTGCCAGCAGCTACCCCGCTAGCGGGAGGGGCACAGATACGCAGTATTTT,CASSYPASGRGTDTQYF,TRBD2,TRBV9,TRBJ2-3,-
TGTGCCAGCAGCAACGGGGGCTCTGGGGCCAACGTCCTGACTTTC,CASSNGGSGANVLTF,-,TRBV6-6,TRBJ2-6,-
TGTGCCAGCAGTCCTACAGGGTTCACCGGGGAGCTGTTTTTT,CASSPTGFTGELFF,-,TRBV11-2,TRBJ2-2,-
TGCGCCAGCAGCTTCTCAGAAACTAGCTCCTACAATGAGCAGTTCTTC,CASSFSETSSYNEQFF,-,TRBV5-1,TRBJ2-1,-
TGTGCCAGCAGCCCCTCTCCGGCGGTCGGGGAGACCCAGTACTTC,CASSPSPAVGETQYF,-,TRBV7-3,TRBJ2-5,-
TGTGCCAGCAGTTTTTCGGACAGGGGGGCTGGGGCCAACGTCCTGACTTTC,CASSFSDRGAGANVLTF,TRBD1,TRBV28,TRBJ2-6,-